What follows are 14 T cell receptor beta chains derived from one specimen sequenced in a study of technical replicates of blood from a handful of donors. Libraries were prepared by immunoSEQ multiplex PCR; TCRdb keeps only in-frame clonotypes and omits some of them. Of some 71,000 clones listed, around 97% are singletons. The sample was T cells isolated from PBMCs. These receptors originate from a human donor in good health.

Concerning this clone itself: The same CDR3 is also encoded by other DNA sequences in this sample. V usage is TRBV5-1 and J usage is TRBJ2-5; D gene ambiguous. V was clipped by 4 bases and J by 0 bases, with 4 bases between them. This CDR3 is built from 12 residues. CDR1 is SGHRS and CDR2 is YFSETQ in the germline V gene. The CDR3 nucleotides read TGCGCCAGCAGCCCCGACCAAGAGACCCAGTACTTC. Translated, it gives CASSPDQETQYF.

The chain combines TRBV6-5 with TRBJ2-7; D is ambiguous. The germline CDR1 and CDR2 sequences are MNHEY and SVGAGI. The CDR3 loop spans 13 amino acids. With 3 bases removed from V and 0 bases from J, the gap between germline ends came to 6 bases. The CDR3 DNA reads as TGTGCCAGCAGTTATAAGAGCTCCTACGAGCAGTACTTC. Translating gives CASSYKSSYEQYF.

The J gene is TRBJ2-7, the V gene TRBV5-1, with TRBD2 identical over 7 bases. The CDR3 is made up of 13 amino acids. The V gene's germline CDR1 is SGHRS and CDR2 YFSETQ. Losses at the gene ends were 5 bases for V and 5 bases for J; bases not matched to a gene: 7. CDR3 in amino acids: CASRGGVLDEQYF. CDR3 in DNA: TGCGCCAGCAGGGGGGGGGTATTAGACGAGCAGTACTTC.

Concerning this clone: Because the CDR3's place on the DNA is in doubt, the DNA is left out and the CDR3 is given as listed by TCRdb. V and J are TRBV2 and TRBJ2-5; the listed D gene, TRBD2, was not tested against the DNA. A total of 18 residues make up the CDR3, ends included. The germline V gene has CDR1 SNHLY and CDR2 FYNNEI. CDR3 in amino acids: CASSGKPRGVRFGETQYF.

The V and J genes are TRBV6-5 and TRBJ2-1, with 8 positions matching TRBD2. The CDR3 runs to 16 residues. Trimming removed 4 bases from V and 0 bases from J; junction bases left unmatched: 5. Germline V gene sequence: CDR1 MNHEY, CDR2 SVGAGI. In DNA form, the CDR3 reads TGTGCCAGCAGTTTCTCTGGGACTAGCTCCTACAATGAGCAGTTCTTC. Encoded protein: CASSFSGTSSYNEQFF.

V usage is TRBV28 and J usage is TRBJ1-3; 10 nucleotides agree with TRBD1. With V trimmed by 5 bases and J by 1 base, 5 bases remained unmatched. Germline V gene sequence: CDR1 MDHEN, CDR2 SYDVKM. The CDR3 runs 16 residues. The CDR3 here is CASSPWTGGSGNTIYF. The CDR3 coding sequence is TGTGCCAGCAGTCCCTGGACAGGGGGATCTGGAAACACCATATATTTT.

The chain is built from TRBV5-5 and TRBJ1-1; possible D gene TRBD1, 5 bases. Germline V lookup: CDR1 SGHKS, CDR2 YYEKEE (reference sequence). The CDR3 has 15 residues. Trimming shortened V by 1 base and J by 0 bases, and 10 bases separated the two germline ends. The CDR3 loop reads CASSLNQGMNTEAFF. The CDR3 DNA follows: TGTGCCAGCAGCTTGAATCAGGGTATGAACACTGAAGCTTTCTTT.

The J gene is TRBJ1-2, the V gene TRBV19; 7 bases agree with TRBD1. Germline CDR1 LNHDA, CDR2 SQIVND (reference sequence). The CDR3 sequence is 16 residues long. The J segment lost 1 base and the V segment lost 5 bases, leaving 10 bases of the junction unmatched. CDR3 sequence reads: CASSQPDHRGNYGYTF. The CDR3 DNA follows: TGTGCCAGTAGTCAGCCCGATCACAGGGGTAACTATGGCTACACCTTC.

This sequence joins TRBV11-2 and TRBJ2-2, with 9 bases lining up with TRBD2. Germline CDR1 is SGHAT and CDR2 is FQNNGV. The CDR3 runs 16 residues. The junction had 5 bases not matched to a gene; V was cut back by 3 bases and J by 3 bases. The CDR3 coding sequence is TGTGCCAGCAGCTTTTTTCGCGGGAGGGACACCGGGGAGCTGTTTTTT. Its protein is CASSFFRGRDTGELFF. Full variable domain (outside the CDR3, taken from reference TRBV11-2 and TRBJ2-2): EAGVAQSPRYKIIEKRQSVAFWCNPISGHATLYWYQQILGQGPKLLIQFQNNGVVDDSQLPKDRFSAERLKGVDSTLKIQPAKLEDSAVYLCASSFFRGRDTGELFFGEGSRLTVL.

V gene TRBV7-9 combines with J gene TRBJ2-3; TRBD2 aligns across 7 bases. The CDR3 loop spans 18 amino acids. With 0 bases clipped from V and 1 base from J, the junction kept 10 bases outside the gene matches. CDR1 is SEHNR, CDR2 FQNEAQ, per germline (reference sequence). The CDR3 region has the DNA TGTGCCAGCAGCTTAGCGGGCAGCGGGATCGATGGCACAGATACGCAGTATTTT. Protein product: CASSLAGSGIDGTDTQYF.

The chain uses TRBV19 and TRBJ1-1; 7 nucleotides line up with TRBD1. The germline V gene encodes CDR1 LNHDA and CDR2 SQIVND (reference sequence). The CDR3 has 15 residues. Trimming cost V 5 bases and J 7 bases; bases outside gene matches: 13. The CDR3 DNA reads as TGTGCCAGTAGTCCAAACTTCCAGGGGGACGATGAAGCTTTCTTT. It translates to CASSPNFQGDDEAFF.

The genes are TRBV2 and TRBJ1-6; D is perhaps TRBD1 (5 bases). The CDR3 covers 13 residues. Germline loops: CDR1 SNHLY, CDR2 FYNNEI. V lost 7 bases and J 10 bases, leaving 14 bases between the germline ends. The CDR3 region is CASTGTGGSPLHF. Written as DNA, the CDR3 is TGTGCCAGCACTGGGACCGGAGGGTCACCCCTCCACTTT. The variable domain in full, with the rest retrieved from reference TRBV2 and TRBJ1-6, is EPEVTQTPSHQVTQMGQEVILRCVPISNHLYFYWYRQILGQKVEFLVSFYNNEISEKSEIFDDQFSVERPDGSNFTLKIRSTKLEDSAMYFCASTGTGGSPLHFGNGTRLTVT.

This chain joins TRBV20-1 and TRBJ2-1, with a possible D match to TRBD1 (6 bases). CDR3 length: 10 residues. The V gene's germline CDR1 is DFQATT and CDR2 SNEGSKA (reference sequence). The V gene lost 2 bases and the J gene lost 10 bases, with 6 bases spanning the gap. The CDR3 DNA is TGCAGTGCTAGAAGGGGGGAGCAGTTCTTC. Translated: CSARRGEQFF.

The V gene is TRBV27, the J gene TRBJ2-7; 7 nucleotides line up with TRBD1. The CDR3 covers 13 residues. Germline V gene data show CDR1 as MNHEY and CDR2 as SMNVEV (reference sequence). V was clipped by 5 bases and J by 3 bases; unmatched bases: 4. The CDR3 DNA follows: TGTGCCAGCAGTCCCGGGACAGACTACGAGCAGTACTTC. It is translated as CASSPGTDYEQYF.